These T cell receptor beta chains were read from a single sample in a study of blood T cell repertoires in COVID-19. The table came from immunoSEQ multiplex PCR; TCRdb's copy has only in-frame clones and leaves some out. The data hold some 330,000 clones, with 85% to 90% observed a single time. The sample consisted of peripheral blood. Every receptor here comes from a woman in her 30s with COVID-19, enrolled during active disease. CDR3s include the opening cysteine and the closing phenylalanine or tryptophan. The D gene is left open where the match is weak. Clone size is not always given. Where it is, it says once, few, many or a class for expanded clones.

V: TRBV9; J: TRBJ2-1; D: -; size: -; CDR3: CASSVDRFNEQFF; DNA: TGTGCCAGCAGCGTAGATCGGTTCAATGAGCAGTTCTTC
V: TRBV4-1; J: TRBJ2-5; D: TRBD2; size: -; CDR3: CASSQERGGLETQYF; DNA: TGCGCCAGCAGCCAAGAACGGGGGGGCCTTGAGACCCAGTACTTC
V: TRBV30; J: TRBJ1-1; D: -; size: once; CDR3: CAWGRTMELVNGAFF; DNA: TGTGCCTGGGGACGGACAATGGAATTAGTTAATGGAGCTTTCTTT
V: TRBV7-9; J: TRBJ2-1; D: -; size: -; CDR3: CASSALEFDEQFF; DNA: TGTGCCAGCAGCGCCCTGGAGTTCGATGAGCAGTTCTTC
V: TRBV5-1; J: TRBJ1-5; D: -; size: -; CDR3: CASSWEGNQPQHF; DNA: TGCGCCAGCAGCTGGGAGGGCAATCAGCCCCAGCATTTT
V: TRBV5-1; J: TRBJ2-2; D: TRBD1; size: -; CDR3: CASSPYPGQGSTGELFF; DNA: TGCGCCAGCAGCCCCTATCCCGGACAGGGGAGCACCGGGGAGCTGTTTTTT
V: TRBV4-2; J: TRBJ2-6; D: -; size: -; CDR3: CASSQEGQGRSVLTF; DNA: TGTGCCAGCAGCCAAGAGGGGCAGGGCCGCAGCGTCCTGACTTTC
V: TRBV9; J: TRBJ1-2; D: -; size: -; CDR3: CASSATLQESGYTF; DNA: TGTGCCAGCAGCGCCACCCTACAGGAATCGGGCTACACCTTC
V: TRBV6-5; J: TRBJ2-7; D: -; size: -; CDR3: CASSQGLGGNEQYF; DNA: TGTGCCAGCAGTCAGGGACTCGGGGGAAACGAGCAGTACTTC
V: TRBV19; J: TRBJ1-4; D: TRBD1; size: -; CDR3: CASSKDRATNEKLFF; DNA: TGTGCCAGTAGTAAGGACAGGGCAACTAATGAAAAACTGTTTTTT
V: TRBV4-1; J: TRBJ1-1; D: TRBD1; size: -; CDR3: CASSPEVGQGAREAFF; DNA: TGCGCCAGCAGCCCAGAAGTCGGACAGGGGGCGCGGGAAGCTTTCTTT
V: TRBV15; J: TRBJ2-2; D: -; size: -; CDR3: CATSASGDLRTGELFF; DNA: TGTGCCACCAGCGCCTCGGGGGATCTACGGACCGGGGAGCTGTTTTTT
V: TRBV12-3/TRBV12-4; J: TRBJ2-3; D: -; size: -; CDR3: CASSRRTDTQYF; DNA: TGTGCCAGTTCCCGTAGAACAGATACGCAGTATTTT
V: TRBV27; J: TRBJ1-6; D: -; size: -; CDR3: CASSPQGLSGMSTLHF; DNA: TGTGCCAGCAGTCCTCAGGGATTAAGTGGTATGTCGACCCTCCACTTT
V: TRBV4-2; J: TRBJ2-4; D: -; size: -; CDR3: CASSSLQVMGNIQYF; DNA: TGTGCCAGCAGCTCGTTACAGGTTATGGGAAACATTCAGTACTTC
V: TRBV29-1; J: TRBJ1-2; D: -; size: -; CDR3: CSVPRAVHGYTF; DNA: TGCAGCGTACCCAGGGCCGTCCATGGCTACACCTTC
V: TRBV28; J: TRBJ2-2; D: -; size: -; CDR3: CASSFYSQGYTGELFF; DNA: TGTGCCAGCAGTTTTTACTCCCAGGGCTACACCGGGGAGCTGTTTTTT
V: TRBV27; J: TRBJ2-1; D: -; size: -; CDR3: CASSLSDPTAPYNEQFF; DNA: TGTGCCAGCAGTTTATCGGACCCGACAGCGCCGTACAATGAGCAGTTCTTC
V: TRBV6-2/TRBV6-3; J: TRBJ1-2; D: -; size: -; CDR3: CASSSGHGANYGYTF; DNA: TGTGCCAGCAGTTCGGGACACGGAGCTAACTATGGCTACACCTTC
V: TRBV7-8; J: TRBJ2-3; D: TRBD2; size: -; CDR3: CASSIGGSGGDTQYF; DNA: TGTGCCAGCAGCATCGGAGGTAGCGGGGGTGATACGCAGTATTTT
V: TRBV30; J: TRBJ2-7; D: -; size: -; CDR3: CAWSVGGYEQYF; DNA: TGTGCCTGGAGTGTAGGGGGCTACGAGCAGTACTTC
V: TRBV7-2; J: TRBJ2-3; D: TRBD2; size: -; CDR3: CASSQRSGGFTDTQYF; DNA: TGTGCCAGCAGCCAGAGGAGCGGGGGGTTCACAGATACGCAGTATTTT
V: TRBV5-1; J: TRBJ1-5; D: -; size: -; CDR3: CASSTGYNQPQHF; DNA: TGCGCCAGCTCTACAGGTTACAATCAGCCCCAGCATTTT
V: TRBV25-1; J: TRBJ2-1; D: -; size: -; CDR3: CASSESPGGQFF; DNA: TGTGCCAGCAGTGAATCCCCCGGTGGGCAGTTCTTC
V: TRBV3-1/TRBV3-2; J: TRBJ2-1; D: -; size: -; CDR3: CASSQGPPRNEQFF; DNA: TGTGCCAGCAGCCAAGGTCCCCCTAGGAATGAGCAGTTCTTC
V: TRBV7-2; J: TRBJ2-5; D: -; size: -; CDR3: CASSSTPGRTQETQYF; DNA: TGTGCCAGCAGCTCGACCCCCGGGCGGACTCAAGAGACCCAGTACTTC
V: TRBV5-4; J: TRBJ2-5; D: TRBD2; size: once; CDR3: CASSLRGGQETQYF; DNA: TGTGCCAGCAGCTTGCGGGGGGGCCAAGAGACCCAGTACTTC
V: TRBV30; J: TRBJ2-2; D: TRBD1; size: -; CDR3: CAWKGQGRVNTGELFF; DNA: TGTGCCTGGAAGGGACAGGGGCGAGTGAACACCGGGGAGCTGTTTTTT
V: TRBV2; J: TRBJ1-1; D: -; size: -; CDR3: CASSEEGETEAFF; DNA: TGTGCCAGCAGTGAAGAAGGAGAGACTGAAGCTTTCTTT
V: TRBV7-6; J: TRBJ2-2; D: TRBD2; size: once; CDR3: CASSLNPLAGTTGGELFF; DNA: TGTGCCAGCAGCTTAAACCCCCTAGCGGGGACCACCGGCGGGGAGCTGTTTTTT
V: TRBV14; J: TRBJ1-1; D: -; size: once; CDR3: CASSLGGWNTEAFF; DNA: TGTGCCAGCAGCCTCGGGGGGTGGAACACTGAAGCTTTCTTT
V: TRBV27; J: TRBJ2-7; D: TRBD2; size: -; CDR3: CASSHPPSGGSYEQYF; DNA: TGTGCCAGCAGTCACCCCCCGAGCGGGGGATCCTACGAGCAGTACTTC
V: TRBV2; J: TRBJ1-4; D: TRBD1; size: -; CDR3: CASDGTELNEKLFF; DNA: TGTGCCAGTGACGGGACAGAGTTGAATGAAAAACTGTTTTTT
V: TRBV19; J: TRBJ2-7; D: TRBD2; size: -; CDR3: CASRGTSGGYEQYF; DNA: TGTGCCAGTAGAGGGACTAGCGGGGGCTACGAGCAGTACTTC
V: TRBV20-1; J: TRBJ1-1; D: -; size: once; CDR3: CSAIGTEAFF; DNA: TGCAGTGCTATCGGCACTGAAGCTTTCTTT
V: TRBV19; J: TRBJ1-2; D: TRBD1; size: -; CDR3: CASSPRDRPLQPYGYTF; DNA: TGTGCCAGTAGTCCCCGGGACAGGCCCCTTCAGCCCTATGGCTACACCTTC
V: TRBV30; J: TRBJ1-1; D: -; size: -; CDR3: CAWTPGRRGAFF; DNA: TGTGCCTGGACGCCGGGGAGACGTGGAGCTTTCTTT
V: TRBV7-2; J: TRBJ2-3; D: TRBD2; size: once; CDR3: CASSFLAGTDTQYF; DNA: TGTGCCAGCAGCTTCCTAGCGGGCACAGATACGCAGTATTTT
V: TRBV5-1; J: TRBJ2-3; D: TRBD2; size: -; CDR3: CASSFSSGATDTQYF; DNA: TGCGCCAGCAGCTTCTCTAGCGGAGCCACAGATACGCAGTATTTT
V: TRBV15; J: TRBJ1-2; D: TRBD1; size: -; CDR3: CATSTRRDRGPYGYTF; DNA: TGTGCCACCAGCACCAGGAGGGACAGGGGACCCTATGGCTACACCTTC
V: TRBV5-4; J: TRBJ2-1; D: -; size: -; CDR3: CASSRLVAGYNEQFF; DNA: TGTGCCAGCAGCCGCCTCGTGGCGGGGTACAATGAGCAGTTCTTC
V: TRBV4-1; J: TRBJ2-7; D: TRBD2; size: -; CDR3: CASSQTAGGRSWEQYF; DNA: TGCGCCAGCAGCCAAACAGCGGGGGGGCGATCCTGGGAGCAGTACTTC
V: TRBV5-1; J: TRBJ2-2; D: -; size: -; CDR3: CASSLYAGTGELFF; DNA: TGCGCCAGCAGCTTATACGCGGGCACCGGGGAGCTGTTTTTT
V: TRBV28; J: TRBJ1-6; D: TRBD1; size: -; CDR3: CASSPLGTGGVYSPLHF; DNA: TGTGCCAGCAGTCCCTTGGGGACAGGGGGCGTGTATTCACCCCTCCACTTT
V: TRBV11-3; J: TRBJ1-6; D: -; size: -; CDR3: CASSLGGLSPLHF; DNA: TGTGCCAGCAGCTTAGGGGGCCTTTCACCCCTCCACTTT
V: TRBV2; J: TRBJ1-1; D: TRBD1; size: -; CDR3: CASTPQGMNTEAFF; DNA: TGTGCCAGCACGCCACAGGGGATGAACACTGAAGCTTTCTTT
V: TRBV11-3; J: TRBJ1-4; D: -; size: -; CDR3: CASSSGGFNEKLFF; DNA: TGTGCCAGCAGTTCGGGGGGATTTAATGAAAAACTGTTTTTT
V: TRBV7-9; J: TRBJ1-1; D: -; size: once; CDR3: CASSFQGTGNTEAFF; DNA: TGTGCCAGCAGCTTTCAGGGGACCGGGAACACTGAAGCTTTCTTT
V: TRBV4-1; J: TRBJ1-1; D: -; size: -; CDR3: CASSQDAGDFWTEAFF; DNA: TGCGCCAGCAGCCAAGATGCTGGGGACTTCTGGACTGAAGCTTTCTTT
V: TRBV19; J: TRBJ2-7; D: TRBD1; size: few; CDR3: CASSSGPGQGTYEQYF; DNA: TGTGCCAGTAGTAGCGGCCCGGGACAGGGAACCTACGAGCAGTACTTC
V: TRBV9; J: TRBJ2-5; D: -; size: few; CDR3: CASSPTGMRQETQYF; DNA: TGTGCCAGCAGCCCAACAGGGATGCGACAAGAGACCCAGTACTTC
V: TRBV24-1; J: TRBJ2-3; D: -; size: -; CDR3: CATSGTGTGTDTQYF; DNA: TGTGCCACCAGTGGGACGGGGACTGGCACAGATACGCAGTATTTT
V: TRBV20-1; J: TRBJ1-1; D: -; size: -; CDR3: CSVRGQPEAFF; DNA: TGCAGTGTCAGAGGGCAGCCTGAAGCTTTCTTT